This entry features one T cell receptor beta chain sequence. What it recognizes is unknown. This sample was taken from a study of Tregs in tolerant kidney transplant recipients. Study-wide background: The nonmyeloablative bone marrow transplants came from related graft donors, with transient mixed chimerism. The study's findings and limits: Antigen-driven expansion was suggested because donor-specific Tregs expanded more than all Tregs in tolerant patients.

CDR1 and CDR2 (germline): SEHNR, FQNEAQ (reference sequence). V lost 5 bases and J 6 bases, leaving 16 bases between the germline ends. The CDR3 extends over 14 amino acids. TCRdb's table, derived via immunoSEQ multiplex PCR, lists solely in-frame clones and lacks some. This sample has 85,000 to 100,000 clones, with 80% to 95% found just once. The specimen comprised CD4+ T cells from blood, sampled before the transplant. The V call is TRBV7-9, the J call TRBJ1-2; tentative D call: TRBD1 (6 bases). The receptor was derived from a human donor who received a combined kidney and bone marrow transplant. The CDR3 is CASSPQGGVDGYTF. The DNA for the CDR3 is TGTGCCAGCAGCCCACAGGGCGGAGTGGATGGCTACACCTTC.